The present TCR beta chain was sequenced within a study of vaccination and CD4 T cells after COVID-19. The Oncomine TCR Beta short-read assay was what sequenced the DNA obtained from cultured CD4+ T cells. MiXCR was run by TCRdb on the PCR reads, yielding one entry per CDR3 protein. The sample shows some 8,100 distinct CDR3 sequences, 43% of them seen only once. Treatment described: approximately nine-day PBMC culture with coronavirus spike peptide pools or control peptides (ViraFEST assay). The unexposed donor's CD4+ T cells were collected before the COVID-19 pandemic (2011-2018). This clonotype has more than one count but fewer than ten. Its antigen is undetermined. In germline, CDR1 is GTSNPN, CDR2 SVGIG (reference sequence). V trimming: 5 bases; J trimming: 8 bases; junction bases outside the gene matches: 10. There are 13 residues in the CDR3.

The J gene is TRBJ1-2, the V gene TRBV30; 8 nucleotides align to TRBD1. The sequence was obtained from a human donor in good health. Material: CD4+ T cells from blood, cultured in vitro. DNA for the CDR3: TGTGCCTGGGGACAGGGTGGAGTTGGAGGCTACACCTTC. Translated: CAWGQGGVGGYTF.